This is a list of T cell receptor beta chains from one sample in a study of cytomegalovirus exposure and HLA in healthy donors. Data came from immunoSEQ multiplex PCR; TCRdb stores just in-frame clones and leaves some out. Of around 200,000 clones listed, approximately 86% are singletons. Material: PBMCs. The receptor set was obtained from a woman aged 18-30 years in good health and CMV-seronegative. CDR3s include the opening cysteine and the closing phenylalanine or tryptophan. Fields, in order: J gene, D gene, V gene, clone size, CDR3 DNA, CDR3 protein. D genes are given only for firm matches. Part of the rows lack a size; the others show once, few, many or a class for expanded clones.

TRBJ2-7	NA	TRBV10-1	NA	TGCGCCAGGGCAGGGATCTCCTACGAGCAGTACTTC	CARAGISYEQYF
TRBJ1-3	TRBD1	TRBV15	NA	TGTGCCACCAGCAGAGCTAACAGGGGGAGTGTGGCTGGAAACACCATATATTTT	CATSRANRGSVAGNTIYF
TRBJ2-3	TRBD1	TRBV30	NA	TGTGCCTGGAAAGAGACAGGGTCCACAGATACGCAGTATTTT	CAWKETGSTDTQYF
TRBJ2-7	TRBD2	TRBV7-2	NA	TGTGCCAGCAGCGCAGGGACTAGCTGGTCCGAGCAGTACTTC	CASSAGTSWSEQYF
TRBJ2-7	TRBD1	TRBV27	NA	TGTGCCAGCGGAATAAGGGGGCCTTTCGGTTACGAGCAGTACTTC	CASGIRGPFGYEQYF
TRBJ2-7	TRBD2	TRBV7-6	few	TGTGCCAGCAGCTTAAGGCCCCATAGTGGCGGGAGTTTATACGAGCAGTACTTC	CASSLRPHSGGSLYEQYF
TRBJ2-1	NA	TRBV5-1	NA	TGCGCCAGCAGCTTGGGCCCGGGGGATGAGCAGTTCTTC	CASSLGPGDEQFF
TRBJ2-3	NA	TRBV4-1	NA	TGCGCCAGCAGCCCTATACTCACAGATACGCAGTATTTT	CASSPILTDTQYF
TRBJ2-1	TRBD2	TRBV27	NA	TGTGCCAGCAGTAATCCGGGACTAGCGGATAATGAGCAGTTCTTC	CASSNPGLADNEQFF
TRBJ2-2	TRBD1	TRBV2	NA	TGTGCCAGCACCCTAAGGACAGGGGGCACCGGGGAGCTGTTTTTT	CASTLRTGGTGELFF
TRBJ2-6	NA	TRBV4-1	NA	TGCGCCAGCAGCCAAGTGTTGCGTCTTAGCTCTGGGGCCAACGTCCTGACTTTC	CASSQVLRLSSGANVLTF
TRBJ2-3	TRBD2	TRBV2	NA	TGTGCCAGCAGGAAAGGACTAGCGGTCCTCACAGATACGCAGTATTTT	CASRKGLAVLTDTQYF
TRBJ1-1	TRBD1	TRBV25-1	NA	TGTGCCAGCAGTGGCGACTGGACAGGGAGGACTGAAGCTTTCTTT	CASSGDWTGRTEAFF
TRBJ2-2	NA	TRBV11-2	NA	TGTGCCAGCAGCTTAGATCTTTCATCCCGAGGCGGGGAGCTGTTTTTT	CASSLDLSSRGGELFF
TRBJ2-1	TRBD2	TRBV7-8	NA	TGTGCCAGCAGCTTAGGCGGACTAGCGGGAGGTAATGAGCAGTTCTTC	CASSLGGLAGGNEQFF
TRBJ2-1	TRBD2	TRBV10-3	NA	TGTGCCATCAGTATATCAGGAGCGGGATACAATGAGCAGTTCTTC	CAISISGAGYNEQFF
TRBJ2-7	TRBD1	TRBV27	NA	TGTGCCAGCAGTTTATCGACAGGGGAAAGGCCCTACGAGCAGTACTTC	CASSLSTGERPYEQYF
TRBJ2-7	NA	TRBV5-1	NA	TGCGCCAGCAGCTTGGCCAGCTCCTACGAGCAGTACTTC	CASSLASSYEQYF
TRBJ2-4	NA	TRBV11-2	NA	TGTGCCAGCAGCGGACAAAGTGGTATTCAGTACTTC	CASSGQSGIQYF
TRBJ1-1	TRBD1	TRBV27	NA	TGTGCCAGCAGAGGGACAGGGAGCACTGAAGCTTTCTTT	CASRGTGSTEAFF
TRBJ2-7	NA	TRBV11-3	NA	TGTGCCAGCAGCTTAGGGGCCGGAAGCTCCTACGAGCAGTACTTC	CASSLGAGSSYEQYF
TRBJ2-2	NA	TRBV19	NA	TGTGCCAGCCCGTCGGGGACCGGGGAGCTGTTTTTT	CASPSGTGELFF
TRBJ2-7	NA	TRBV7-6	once	TGTGCCAGCAGCTTAGAGGGAGGAGAGACCTACGAGCAGTACTTC	CASSLEGGETYEQYF
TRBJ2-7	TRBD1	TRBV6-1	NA	TGTGCCAGCAGTGAATTGGCAGGGGGCGATGACGAGCAGTACTTC	CASSELAGGDDEQYF
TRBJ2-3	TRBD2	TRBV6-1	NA	TGTGCCAGCACTGACTCCGGGGGGTGGTATACGCAGTATTTT	CASTDSGGWYTQYF
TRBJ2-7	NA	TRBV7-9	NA	TGTGCCAGCAGCTTAGTCGGTCAGGGGAGCGAGCAGTACTTC	CASSLVGQGSEQYF
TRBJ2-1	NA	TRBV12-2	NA	TGTGCAAGTCGCAGCGGGAGGGGTCCCTACAATGAGCAGTTCTTC	CASRSGRGPYNEQFF
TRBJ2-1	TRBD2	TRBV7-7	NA	TGTGCTAGCAGCTTGGGACTAAAGGACAATGAGCAGTTCTTC	CASSLGLKDNEQFF
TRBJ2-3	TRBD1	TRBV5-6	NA	TGTGCCAGCAGCTCCTGGACCCGGGACAGGGGTGATACGCAGTATTTT	CASSSWTRDRGDTQYF
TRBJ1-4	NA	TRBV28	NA	TGTGCCAGCACGGGGACACAAGTCGAAAAACTGTTTTTT	CASTGTQVEKLFF
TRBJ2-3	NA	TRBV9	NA	TGTGCCAGCAGCGCCGCCGATGGCGGGTTCACAGATACGCAGTATTTT	CASSAADGGFTDTQYF
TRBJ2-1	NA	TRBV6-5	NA	TGTGCCAGCAGTCTGGGGGGGCCCTACAATGAGCAGTTCTTC	CASSLGGPYNEQFF
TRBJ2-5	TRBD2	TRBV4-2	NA	TGTGCCAGCAGCCAAGCTTTAAGGACTAGCGGGAGGGTTGAGACCCAGTACTTC	CASSQALRTSGRVETQYF
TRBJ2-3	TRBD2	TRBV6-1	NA	TGTGCCAGCAGTGAAAACGGCCTAGCGGGAAACACAGATACGCAGTATTTT	CASSENGLAGNTDTQYF
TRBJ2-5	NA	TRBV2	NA	TGTGCCAGCAGTGAATGGGATCCCAGCGGAGAGACCCAGTACTTC	CASSEWDPSGETQYF
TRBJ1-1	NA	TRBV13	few	TGTGCCAGCAGCCGAGACTTTGGACTCATGAACACTGAAGCTTTCTTT	CASSRDFGLMNTEAFF
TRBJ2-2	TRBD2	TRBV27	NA	TGTGCCAGCAGTGGACTAGCGGGAGGCGTGGACACCGGGGAGCTGTTTTTT	CASSGLAGGVDTGELFF
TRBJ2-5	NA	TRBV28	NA	TGTGCCAGCAGTTTTTCTTGGCAAACCGTGAAAGAGACCCAGTACTTC	CASSFSWQTVKETQYF
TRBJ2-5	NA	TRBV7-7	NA	TGTGCTAGCAGCCCCAGCATGCGGGGTGAGACCCAGTACTTC	CASSPSMRGETQYF
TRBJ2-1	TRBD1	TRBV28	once	TGTGCCAGCAGAAACCGGGACAGCTCCTACAATGAGCAGTTCTTC	CASRNRDSSYNEQFF
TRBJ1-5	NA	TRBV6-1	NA	TGTGCCAGCAGTGCAACAGGGTACAATCAGCCCCAGCATTTT	CASSATGYNQPQHF
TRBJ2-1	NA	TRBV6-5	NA	TGTGCCAGCAGTCCGAGAATCCACAATGAGCAGTTCTTC	CASSPRIHNEQFF
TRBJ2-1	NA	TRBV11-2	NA	TGTGCCAGCAGCCCTCCCGGACTTTTTGAGCAGTTCTTC	CASSPPGLFEQFF
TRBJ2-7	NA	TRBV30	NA	TGTGCCTGGAGCGAGTCGATGCGGGAGCAGTACTTC	CAWSESMREQYF
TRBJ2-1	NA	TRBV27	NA	TGTGCCAGCAGTGTCGGGAGCTCCTACAATGAGCAGTTCTTC	CASSVGSSYNEQFF